Listed below are T cell receptor beta chains from one sample, sequenced in a study of response to subunit inactivated influenza vaccine. TCRdb used MiXCR to reprocess the RT-PCR reads, holding one entry per CDR3 protein. In the table there are hundreds of thousands of distinct CDR3 sequences, about 14% of which are singletons. Source: PBMCs from blood, taken less than 15 days before vaccination. Every receptor here comes from a man aged 50 to 60 who received an inactivated influenza vaccine. Both conserved end residues are part of each CDR3. A D gene is named only where the DNA matches it firmly. Part of the rows lack a size; the others show once, few, many or a class for expanded clones.

NA | TRBJ2-7 | NA | TRBV5-1 | CASSLGQSTYEQYF | TGCGCCAGCAGCTTGGGACAGTCCACCTACGAGCAGTACTTC
many | TRBJ2-3 | TRBD2 | TRBV4-3 | CASSQESVGGLAGLDTQYF | TGCGCCAGCAGCCAAGAGTCCGTCGGAGGCCTAGCGGGTTTAGATACGCAGTATTTT
few | TRBJ2-7 | TRBD2 | TRBV5-1 | CASRRERESSYEQYF | TGCGCCAGCAGACGGGAGCGGGAGAGCTCCTACGAGCAGTACTTC
NA | TRBJ1-2 | TRBD1 | TRBV20-1 | CSADRTGTGYTF | TGCAGTGCTGATCGGACAGGGACCGGCTACACCTTC
few | TRBJ2-3 | TRBD2 | TRBV27 | CASRPTPGRGVTDTQYF | TGTGCCAGCAGACCTACTCCGGGGCGGGGGGTCACAGATACGCAGTATTTT
NA | TRBJ1-1 | NA | TRBV20-1 | CSAIPSDRNTEAFF | TGCAGTGCTATCCCTTCCGACAGGAACACTGAAGCTTTCTTT
few | TRBJ2-4 | NA | TRBV20-1 | CSARTSQGGGNIQYF | TGCAGTGCTAGAACCTCCCAGGGAGGTGGAAACATTCAGTACTTC
few | TRBJ2-5 | NA | TRBV7-9 | CASSLLGYQETQYF | TGTGCCAGCAGCTTATTAGGGTACCAAGAGACCCAGTACTTC
few | TRBJ1-6 | TRBD1 | TRBV7-9 | CASSWTGENSPLHF | TGTGCCAGCAGCTGGACAGGGGAAAATTCACCCCTCCACTTT
few | TRBJ2-7 | TRBD1 | TRBV24-1 | CATSGWTGYSYEQYF | TGTGCCACCAGTGGGTGGACAGGCTATTCCTACGAGCAGTACTTC
NA | TRBJ2-1 | NA | TRBV4-1 | CASNHGAGSYNEQFF | TGCGCCAGCAACCACGGGGCGGGGTCCTACAATGAGCAGTTCTTC
few | TRBJ2-7 | NA | TRBV23-1 | CASSQSRPATYEQYF | TGCGCCAGCAGTCAATCGAGGCCTGCAACCTACGAGCAGTACTTC
few | TRBJ1-4 | NA | TRBV29-1 | CSVEDNSEKLFF | TGCAGCGTTGAAGATAATAGTGAAAAACTGTTTTTT
NA | TRBJ2-3 | NA | TRBV4-3 | CASSQIGAGDTQYF | TGCGCCAGCAGCCAAATAGGGGCCGGAGATACGCAGTATTTT
NA | TRBJ2-7 | NA | TRBV7-6 | CASSLTDPGYEQYF | TGTGCCAGCAGCTTAACTGATCCGGGGTACGAGCAGTACTTC
many | TRBJ2-3 | NA | TRBV19 | CASSSGGLGTDTQYF | TGTGCCAGTAGTAGCGGGGGCTTGGGCACAGATACGCAGTATTTT
NA | TRBJ2-5 | TRBD2 | TRBV10-3 | CAISDPAGGQETQYF | TGTGCCATCAGTGACCCAGCGGGGGGCCAAGAGACCCAGTACTTC
few | TRBJ2-7 | NA | TRBV11-2 | CASSLGNRVYEQYF | TGTGCCAGCAGCTTAGGGAACAGAGTTTACGAGCAGTACTTC
few | TRBJ2-7 | NA | TRBV27 | CASIEKSYEQYF | TGTGCCAGCATCGAGAAATCCTACGAGCAGTACTTC
NA | TRBJ1-5 | NA | TRBV6-5 | CASSYSPQGNQPQHF | TGTGCCAGCAGTTACTCGCCCCAGGGCAATCAGCCCCAGCATTTT
NA | TRBJ1-3 | NA | TRBV5-1 | CACSLSSSGNTIYF | TGCGCCTGCAGTCTCTCGAGCTCTGGAAACACCATATATTTT
NA | TRBJ1-3 | NA | TRBV4-1 | CASSQGGRRNTGNTIYF | TGCGCCAGCAGCCAAGGAGGTCGGCGAAACACTGGAAACACCATATATTTT
NA | TRBJ1-4 | NA | TRBV7-9 | CASSFSPSAEKLFF | TGTGCCAGCAGCTTCTCACCGTCTGCGGAAAAACTGTTTTTT
NA | TRBJ1-1 | NA | TRBV3-1 | CASRDTRTTEAFF | TGTGCCAGCAGGGACACCCGAACCACTGAAGCTTTCTTT
NA | TRBJ2-3 | NA | TRBV9 | CASRRNPSTDTQYF | TGTGCCAGCCGTCGGAACCCAAGCACAGATACGCAGTATTTT
many | TRBJ2-3 | NA | TRBV20-1 | CSARGGTDTQYF | TGCAGTGCTAGGGGTGGCACAGATACGCAGTATTTT
NA | TRBJ1-1 | NA | TRBV6-5 | CASSYSSQPNTEAFF | TGTGCCAGCAGTTACTCGTCACAGCCGAACACTGAAGCTTTCTTT
few | TRBJ1-2 | TRBD1 | TRBV6-1 | CASSDGPYRGSYGYTF | TGTGCCAGCAGTGACGGGCCTTACAGGGGGAGCTATGGCTACACCTTC
few | TRBJ1-2 | TRBD1 | TRBV28 | CASSLFGTAYGYTF | TGTGCCAGCAGTTTATTCGGGACAGCCTATGGCTACACCTTC
NA | TRBJ2-7 | TRBD1 | TRBV30 | CAWSPRDRGREQYF | TGTGCCTGGAGTCCACGGGACAGGGGGCGCGAGCAGTACTTC
NA | TRBJ1-2 | NA | TRBV18 | CASSPQQPYGYTF | TGTGCCAGCTCACCACAACAGCCCTATGGCTACACCTTC
many | TRBJ2-7 | NA | TRBV29-1 | CSAPGEGYEQYF | TGCAGCGCACCAGGGGAAGGCTACGAGCAGTACTTC
once | TRBJ2-3 | NA | TRBV6-1 | CASKRSGTSTDTQYF | TGTGCCAGCAAACGTAGCGGAACTAGCACAGATACGCAGTATTTT
few | TRBJ1-1 | NA | TRBV7-9 | CASSWGHPNTEAFF | TGTGCCAGCAGCTGGGGACACCCGAACACTGAAGCTTTCTTT
NA | TRBJ1-5 | NA | TRBV20-1 | CSASRGALINQPQHF | TGCAGTGCCAGCCGGGGGGCCTTAATCAATCAGCCCCAGCATTTT
NA | TRBJ2-2 | NA | TRBV7-9 | CASSRLAGELFF | TGTGCCAGCAGCCGCCTGGCCGGGGAGCTGTTTTTT
NA | TRBJ2-4 | NA | TRBV6-5 | CASSDPRRTVNIQYF | TGTGCCAGCAGTGACCCGAGGAGGACAGTGAACATTCAGTACTTC
NA | TRBJ2-2 | TRBD1 | TRBV5-1 | CASSWKTGQVDTGELFF | TGCGCCAGCAGCTGGAAAACGGGACAGGTGGACACCGGGGAGCTGTTTTTT
NA | TRBJ2-1 | NA | TRBV7-3 | CASSLDITSYNEQFF | TGTGCCAGCAGCTTAGACATAACCTCCTACAATGAGCAGTTCTTC
many | TRBJ2-7 | TRBD2 | TRBV4-1 | CASSASGLADYYEQYF | TGCGCCAGCAGCGCCTCAGGACTAGCGGATTACTACGAGCAGTACTTC
NA | TRBJ2-2 | TRBD2 | TRBV12-3/TRBV12-4 | CASDLTSGRATGELFF | TGTGCCAGTGACCTGACTAGCGGGAGAGCCACCGGGGAGCTGTTTTTT
NA | TRBJ1-4 | NA | TRBV4-3 | CASRPTDFNEKLFF | TGCGCCAGCAGGCCGACGGATTTTAATGAAAAACTGTTTTTT
NA | TRBJ1-1 | TRBD1 | TRBV9 | CASSVGGTQGTEAFF | TGTGCCAGCAGCGTAGGAGGGACACAGGGGACTGAAGCTTTCTTT
few | TRBJ1-2 | TRBD1 | TRBV2 | CASSLNRGANYGYTF | TGTGCCAGCAGTCTAAACAGGGGTGCGAACTATGGCTACACCTTC
few | TRBJ1-4 | NA | TRBV7-2 | CASGLWNEKLFF | TGTGCCAGCGGGCTCTGGAATGAAAAACTGTTTTTT
NA | TRBJ2-2 | NA | TRBV3-1 | CASTRGGNTGELFF | TGTGCCAGCACCCGGGGAGGGAACACCGGGGAGCTGTTTTTT
few | TRBJ2-7 | TRBD1 | TRBV5-1 | CASSLEGANYEQYF | TGCGCCAGCAGCTTGGAGGGGGCTAACTACGAGCAGTACTTC